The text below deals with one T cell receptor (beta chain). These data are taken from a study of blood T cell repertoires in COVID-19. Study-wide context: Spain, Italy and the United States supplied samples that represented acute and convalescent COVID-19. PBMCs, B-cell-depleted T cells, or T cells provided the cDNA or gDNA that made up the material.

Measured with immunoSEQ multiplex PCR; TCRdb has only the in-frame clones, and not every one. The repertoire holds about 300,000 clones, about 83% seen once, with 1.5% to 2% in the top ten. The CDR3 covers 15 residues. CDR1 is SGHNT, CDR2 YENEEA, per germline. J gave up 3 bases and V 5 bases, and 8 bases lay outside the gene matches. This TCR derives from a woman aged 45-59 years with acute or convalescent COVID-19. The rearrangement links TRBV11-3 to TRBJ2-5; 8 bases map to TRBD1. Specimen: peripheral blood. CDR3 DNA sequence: TGTGCCAGCAGCACCGGACAGGGCAGAGAAGAGACCCAGTACTTC. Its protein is CASSTGQGREETQYF.